This entry concerns a single TCR beta chain. The data were taken from a study of blood T cell repertoires in COVID-19. About the research overall: The samples span acute and convalescent COVID-19 from the United States, Italy and Spain. PBMCs, B-cell-depleted T cells, or T cells were the source of the cDNA or gDNA that made up the material.

Original processing notes: Amplification from reference gene primers served as the basis for estimated nucleated cell counts. Data came from immunoSEQ multiplex PCR; TCRdb stores just in-frame clones and leaves some out. That table is the source of V, J and clone size, and D and trimming were worked out from the DNA. Among 110,000 or so clones listed, about 83% were seen once. Unmatched junction bases numbered 3, after V lost 1 base and J lost 3 bases. The CDR3 contains 15 residues. Per the germline V gene, CDR1 is LGHDT and CDR2 is YNNKEL (reference sequence). The sample taken for sequencing was peripheral blood. This receptor was identified in a man in his sixties with acute or convalescent COVID-19. This chain uses TRBV3-1 (or the pseudogene TRBV3-2) with TRBJ2-1, with 7 positions matching TRBD2. The CDR3 spells CASSQAGGGYNEQFF. The CDR3 bases are TGTGCCAGCAGCCAAGCGGGAGGAGGCTACAATGAGCAGTTCTTC.